Following are 6 T cell receptor beta chains from one sample sequenced in a study of T cell responses to AZD1222 COVID-19 vaccine. Measured with immunoSEQ multiplex PCR; TCRdb has only the in-frame clones, and not every one. Among 200,000 or so clones listed, approximately 92% were seen once. The sequenced sample was peripheral blood, obtained on day 0 of AZD1222 vaccination. The receptors derive from an adult in good health.

The genes are TRBV30 and TRBJ1-6, with D perhaps matching TRBD1 (5 bases). The germline V gene encodes CDR1 GTSNPN and CDR2 SVGIG (reference sequence). This CDR3 has 13 amino acids. V was cut by 4 bases and J by 6 bases, with 10 bases left in between. As DNA, the CDR3 is TGTGCCTGGACAGTAGGGGCTAATTCACCCCTCCACTTT. Its translation: CAWTVGANSPLHF.

This clone occurred once. The chain joins TRBV18 to TRBJ1-4; the D gene is possibly TRBD1 (5 bases). The CDR3 has 15 residues. Germline lookup yields CDR1 KGHSH and CDR2 LQKENI. V lost 3 bases and J lost 8, with 16 bases in between. The CDR3 nucleotides are TGTGCCAGCTCACCCCCGCCAGAGGGGTCGGAAAAACTGTTTTTT. It codes for CASSPPPEGSEKLFF.

This clone was seen only once. The chain has TRBV14 and TRBJ2-5; TRBD2 agrees at 8 bases. Germline V CDR1 and CDR2: SGHDN, FVKESK. The CDR3 totals 14 residues. J lost 1 base, V lost 7 bases, and 5 bases had no gene match. The chain's CDR3 is CASNRGGAQETQYF. DNA of the CDR3: TGTGCCAGCAACCGGGGGGGGGCCCAAGAGACCCAGTACTTC.

The chain combines TRBV5-5 with TRBJ1-3; D is uncertain. The germline V and J ends were trimmed by 2 bases and 2 bases, with 11 bases remaining between them. This CDR3 has 15 amino acids. CDR1 is SGHKS, CDR2 YYEKEE, per germline (reference sequence). The DNA for the CDR3 is TGTGCCAGCAGCTTATCTTCTCGAACTGGAAACACCATATATTTT. Protein product: CASSLSSRTGNTIYF.

The rearrangement uses TRBV21-1 and TRBJ1-1; the D call TRBD1 from the table was never checked on the DNA. TRBV21-1 is labeled a pseudogene. The CDR3 is 14 residues long. CDR3 coding DNA: TGTGCCAGCAGCGCCTACAGGGAGTACGCTGAAGCTTTCTTT. Protein sequence: CASSAYREYAEAFF.

The chain combines TRBV29-1 with TRBJ1-5; no definite D call. This CDR3 is built from 10 residues. The germline CDR1 and CDR2 sequences are SQVTM and ANQGSEA. Between the trimmed V and J ends, which lost 3 bases and 9 bases, there was a span of 6 bases. In nucleotides, the CDR3 is TGCAGCGTTGACATTCCGCCCCAGCATTTT. This translates into CSVDIPPQHF.